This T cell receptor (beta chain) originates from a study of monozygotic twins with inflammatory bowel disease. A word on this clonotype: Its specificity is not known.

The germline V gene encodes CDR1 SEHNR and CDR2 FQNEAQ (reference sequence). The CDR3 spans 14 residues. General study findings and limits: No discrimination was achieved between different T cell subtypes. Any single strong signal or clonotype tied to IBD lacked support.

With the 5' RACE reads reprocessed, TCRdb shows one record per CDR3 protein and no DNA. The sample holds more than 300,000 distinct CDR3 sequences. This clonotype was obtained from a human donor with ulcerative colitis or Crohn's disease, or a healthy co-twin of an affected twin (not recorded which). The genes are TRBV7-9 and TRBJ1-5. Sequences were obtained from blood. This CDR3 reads CASSLGGGIRPQHF.